These 17 T cell receptor beta chains originate from one sample sequenced in a study of T-cell memory formation after mild COVID-19. Using its own MiXCR run on the 5' RACE reads, TCRdb lists one record per CDR3 protein. The table lists under 300,000 distinct CDR3 sequences, about a sixth of them singletons. Sequencing input: PBMCs or a T cell subset sorted from them (not recorded which). All receptors derive from a man between 18 and 29 years old who had mild COVID-19 (a few samples of this study predate the infection). Cell type and time point are not known.

This clonotype turned up a few times. This chain links TRBV5-1 with TRBJ1-1; 10 positions match TRBD1. The V gene's germline CDR1 is SGHRS and CDR2 YFSETQ. The CDR3 is 14 amino acids. Germline trimming cut 1 base from V and 7 bases from J; bases unmatched to any gene: 4. CDR3 residues: CASSLNGDRGEAFF. For the CDR3, the DNA is TGCGCCAGCAGCTTGAATGGGGACAGGGGTGAAGCTTTCTTT. Looking up the rest from reference TRBV5-1 and TRBJ1-1 gives the full variable domain: KAGVTQTPRYLIKTRGQQVTLSCSPISGHRSVSWYQQTPGQGLQFLFEYFSETQRNKGNFPGRFSGRQFSNSRSEMNVSTLELGDSALYLCASSLNGDRGEAFFGQGTRLTVV.

The V gene is TRBV27, the J gene TRBJ1-4; D might be TRBD1 (5 bases). Trimming took off 5 bases at V and 7 bases at J, with 17 bases between the two ends. CDR1 is MNHEY and CDR2 is SMNVEV in the germline V gene (reference sequence). The CDR3 is 15 residues long. This CDR3 is CASSPWGGAFEKLFF. The CDR3 DNA reads TGTGCCAGCAGTCCCTGGGGAGGGGCTTTTGAAAAACTGTTTTTT.

The chain couples TRBV7-3 to TRBJ2-5; D uncertain. The CDR3 is made up of 13 amino acids. Germline loops: CDR1 SGHTA, CDR2 FQGTGA. V lost 6 bases and J lost 4, with 12 bases in between. The CDR3 region has the DNA TGTGCCAGCAGTAGGGCGGTGACAGAGACCCAGTACTTC. Protein: CASSRAVTETQYF. Full variable domain (remainder filled in from reference TRBV7-3 and TRBJ2-5): GAGVSQTPSNKVTEKGKYVELRCDPISGHTALYWYRQSLGQGPEFLIYFQGTGAADDSGLPNDRFFAVRPEGSVSTLKIQRTERGDSAVYLCASSRAVTETQYFGPGTRLLVL.

This clonotype appeared a few times. This chain uses TRBV7-2 with TRBJ2-4; 10 positions agree with TRBD2. The germline V gene encodes CDR1 SGHTA and CDR2 FQGNSA. This CDR3 spans 13 amino acids. V shed 11 bases, J shed 8 bases, and the junction held 9 bases outside the gene matches. CDR3 nucleotides: TGTGCCTCGAGCGGGGGGGCCAGGCACATTCAGTACTTC. It yields the protein CASSGGARHIQYF.

The rearrangement links TRBV10-3 to TRBJ1-1; D not certain. With 2 bases removed from V and 0 bases from J, the gap between germline ends came to 16 bases. This CDR3 spans 17 amino acids. CDR1 is ENHRY and CDR2 is SYGVKD in the germline V gene. Here the CDR3 DNA reads TGTGCCATCAGTGAGAATGACGGCGGCCTGGTGAACACTGAAGCTTTCTTT. Translation: CAISENDGGLVNTEAFF.

The V call is TRBV20-1, the J call TRBJ1-3, with D hard to call. V lost 6 bases and J 1 base, leaving 10 bases between the germline ends. Germline CDR1 and CDR2: DFQATT and SNEGSKA (reference sequence). The CDR3 is 13 residues long. The DNA for the CDR3 is TGCAGTGCCGGTCTCCCTTCTGGAAACACCATATATTTT. Translated, it gives CSAGLPSGNTIYF.

The table lists this clonotype with a few counts. The chain couples TRBV3-1 to TRBJ1-2, with 8 bases aligning to TRBD1. Germline values: CDR1 LGHDT, CDR2 YNNKEL (reference sequence). The CDR3 runs 11 residues. Trimming at V came to 4 bases and at J to 14 bases, leaving 6 bases not matched to a gene. CDR3 bases: TGTGCCAGCAGCCCTGGACAGGGCAAAACCTTC. Protein: CASSPGQGKTF.

The chain employs TRBV29-1 and TRBJ2-3; D gene unclear. The CDR3 has 13 residues. Germline V CDR1 and CDR2: SQVTM, ANQGSEA. V gave up 3 bases and J gave up 4 bases, with 11 bases separating them. The CDR3 is CSVDTQSADTQYF. CDR3 nucleotides: TGCAGCGTTGATACCCAGAGTGCAGATACGCAGTATTTT.

This clonotype appeared many times. The gene calls are TRBV12-3 or TRBV12-4 and TRBJ1-5; tentative D call: TRBD1 (6 bases). The CDR3 length is 14 residues. Trimming removed 3 bases from V and 3 bases from J, with 9 bases in between. The CDR3 bases are TGTGCCAGCAGTTTTGGGGGGGCCAATCAGCCCCAGCATTTT. The encoded protein is CASSFGGANQPQHF.

This clonotype was counted only a few times. The chain is built from TRBV12-3 or TRBV12-4 and TRBJ2-4; TRBD2 aligns across 12 bases. With 6 bases clipped from V and 6 bases from J, the junction kept 0 bases outside the gene matches. CDR3 size: 13 residues. This CDR3 reads CASRLAGGNIQYF. The CDR3 DNA is TGTGCCAGCAGACTAGCGGGGGGAAACATTCAGTACTTC.

The chain is built from TRBV24-1 and TRBJ1-5; no firm D call. This CDR3 has 14 residues. V lost 5 bases, J lost 1 base, and 8 bases lay in between. CDR1 and CDR2 from the germline V gene are KGHDR and SFDVKD. This chain's CDR3 is CATSGGMSNQPQHF. The CDR3 DNA sequence: TGTGCCACCAGTGGCGGAATGAGCAATCAGCCCCAGCATTTT.

Ten or more counts support this clonotype. This chain joins TRBV6-4 and TRBJ2-5; the D call may be TRBD1 or TRBD2 (5 bases each). V lost 4 bases and J 2 bases, leaving 11 bases between the germline ends. Germline V CDR1 and CDR2: MRHNA, SNTAGT. CDR3 length: 14 residues. Written as DNA, the CDR3 is TGTGCCAGCAGTGTTGGGGACCTACAAGAGACCCAGTACTTC. Protein: CASSVGDLQETQYF.

This clonotype showed up many times. CDR3 sequence: CASSVAWGRTDTQYF. As DNA, the CDR3 is TGTGCCAGCAGCGTAGCTTGGGGGCGCACAGATACGCAGTATTTT. This chain uses TRBV9 with TRBJ2-3; weak D call: TRBD1 (6 bases). Germline CDR1 SGDLS, CDR2 YYNGEE. Trimming removed 0 bases from V and 1 base from J, with 9 bases in between. This CDR3 has 15 amino acids.

This clonotype has only a few counts. The rearrangement joins TRBV6-1 to TRBJ2-3; maybe TRBD1 (5 bases). The germline gives CDR1 MNHNS, CDR2 SASEGT. The CDR3 runs 14 residues. V was cut by 3 bases and J by 5 bases, with 12 bases left in between. The CDR3 region is CASSDKGPGDTQYF. The CDR3 DNA reads as TGTGCCAGCAGTGATAAGGGGCCGGGAGATACGCAGTATTTT.

The chain couples TRBV2 to TRBJ2-3; TRBD1 matches 10 bases. With V trimmed by 5 bases and J by 6 bases, 5 bases remained unmatched. Germline V gives CDR1 SNHLY, CDR2 FYNNEI. The CDR3 loop spans 14 amino acids. The CDR3 nucleotides read TGTGCCAGCAGTCGGGACAGGGGCAGGGATACGCAGTATTTT. It encodes CASSRDRGRDTQYF.

V gene TRBV11-2 combines with J gene TRBJ2-5; 9 bases fit TRBD2. The CDR3 runs to 14 residues. V dropped 4 bases and J dropped 7; count of bases not matched to a gene: 7. Germline V gives CDR1 SGHAT, CDR2 FQNNGV. The CDR3 DNA reads as TGTGCCAGCAGCTCTCAGCGGGGGGAGGGGACCCAGTACTTC. Protein sequence: CASSSQRGEGTQYF.

The chain joins TRBV7-2 to TRBJ2-7; D not resolved. V was trimmed by 10 bases and J by 3 bases, leaving 10 bases between them. Germline loops: CDR1 SGHTA, CDR2 FQGNSA. The CDR3 length is 11 residues. The CDR3: CATAVGYEQYF. Written as DNA, the CDR3 is TGTGCCACCGCCGTTGGCTACGAGCAGTACTTC.